These T cell receptor beta chains were read from a single sample in a study of shared clonotypes between healthy human individuals. Measured with immunoSEQ multiplex PCR; TCRdb has only the in-frame clones, and not every one. The table includes around 1,900,000 clones, 90% to 95% detected once. The sequenced sample consisted of naive CD8+ T cells from PBMCs. All receptors come from a man aged 18 to 30 in good health. Some clones in this sample may be carry-over from other donors' samples. Both conserved end residues are part of each CDR3. Each record gives: V gene, clone size, J gene, D gene, CDR3 protein, CDR3 DNA. The D gene is left open where the match is weak. For some rows the clone size is stated as once, few or many, or as a class when expanded; others skip it.

V gene: TRBV15; clone size: .; J gene: TRBJ2-5; D gene: .; CDR3 protein: CATSRDRGAETQYF; CDR3 DNA: TGTGCCACCAGCAGAGACAGGGGCGCAGAGACCCAGTACTTC
V gene: TRBV9; clone size: .; J gene: TRBJ2-1; D gene: .; CDR3 protein: CASSVGENEQFF; CDR3 DNA: TGTGCCAGCAGCGTGGGCGAGAATGAGCAGTTCTTC
V gene: TRBV7-9; clone size: .; J gene: TRBJ2-7; D gene: .; CDR3 protein: CASNPGGNFYEQYF; CDR3 DNA: TGTGCCAGCAACCCGGGTGGTAACTTCTACGAGCAGTACTTC
V gene: TRBV7-9; clone size: few; J gene: TRBJ2-2; D gene: TRBD2; CDR3 protein: CASSLLAGANTGELFF; CDR3 DNA: TGTGCCAGCAGCTTACTAGCGGGAGCGAACACCGGGGAGCTGTTTTTT
V gene: TRBV6-6; clone size: .; J gene: TRBJ2-7; D gene: TRBD2; CDR3 protein: CASSGQRGYEQYF; CDR3 DNA: TGTGCCAGCAGTGGCCAGCGGGGCTACGAGCAGTACTTC
V gene: TRBV5-6; clone size: .; J gene: TRBJ2-7; D gene: TRBD2; CDR3 protein: CASSLEAGGVYEQYF; CDR3 DNA: TGTGCCAGCAGCTTGGAGGCGGGAGGGGTATACGAGCAGTACTTC
V gene: TRBV7-9; clone size: .; J gene: TRBJ2-3; D gene: TRBD2; CDR3 protein: CASSLAGVTDTQYF; CDR3 DNA: TGTGCCAGCAGCTTGGCGGGGGTCACAGATACGCAGTATTTT
V gene: TRBV5-6; clone size: once; J gene: TRBJ2-7; D gene: .; CDR3 protein: CASSLGAGIYEQYF; CDR3 DNA: TGTGCCAGCAGCTTGGGGGCAGGGATCTACGAGCAGTACTTC
V gene: TRBV27; clone size: .; J gene: TRBJ2-7; D gene: .; CDR3 protein: CASSVLGSYEQYF; CDR3 DNA: TGTGCCAGCAGCGTACTAGGCTCCTACGAGCAGTACTTC
V gene: TRBV29-1; clone size: .; J gene: TRBJ2-7; D gene: .; CDR3 protein: CSGVGGVEQYF; CDR3 DNA: TGCAGCGGGGTCGGAGGGGTCGAGCAGTACTTC
V gene: TRBV28; clone size: .; J gene: TRBJ1-1; D gene: .; CDR3 protein: CASSRRIMNTEAFF; CDR3 DNA: TGTGCCAGCAGTAGGCGGATCATGAACACTGAAGCTTTCTTT
V gene: TRBV7-9; clone size: .; J gene: TRBJ1-2; D gene: TRBD1; CDR3 protein: CASSLDTGGGYGYTF; CDR3 DNA: TGTGCCAGCAGCTTAGACACAGGGGGCGGCTATGGCTACACCTTC
V gene: TRBV28; clone size: .; J gene: TRBJ1-1; D gene: .; CDR3 protein: CASSSPTEPKWGNTEAFF; CDR3 DNA: TGTGCCAGCAGCTCGCCGACAGAGCCCAAATGGGGGAACACTGAAGCTTTCTTT
V gene: TRBV7-9; clone size: few; J gene: TRBJ1-3; D gene: .; CDR3 protein: CASSLAMGPSGNTIYF; CDR3 DNA: TGTGCCAGCAGCTTAGCGATGGGGCCCTCTGGAAACACCATATATTTT
V gene: TRBV11-3; clone size: .; J gene: TRBJ2-1; D gene: TRBD1; CDR3 protein: CASSSRQGKAQEQFF; CDR3 DNA: TGTGCCAGCAGCTCCAGACAGGGGAAGGCCCAAGAGCAGTTCTTC
V gene: TRBV6-6; clone size: .; J gene: TRBJ2-7; D gene: TRBD1; CDR3 protein: CASSYSGTGNEQYF; CDR3 DNA: TGTGCCAGCAGTTACTCGGGGACAGGGAACGAGCAGTACTTC
V gene: TRBV4-3; clone size: .; J gene: TRBJ1-2; D gene: .; CDR3 protein: CASSHTVVGEINYGYTF; CDR3 DNA: TGCGCCAGCAGCCATACGGTAGTGGGGGAGATTAACTATGGCTACACCTTC
V gene: TRBV9; clone size: .; J gene: TRBJ1-3; D gene: TRBD1; CDR3 protein: CASSVGGGTANTIYF; CDR3 DNA: TGTGCCAGCAGCGTAGGAGGAGGGACAGCTAACACCATATATTTT
V gene: TRBV14; clone size: .; J gene: TRBJ2-1; D gene: .; CDR3 protein: CASSVLDTYNEQFF; CDR3 DNA: TGTGCCAGCAGCGTTCTAGACACCTACAATGAGCAGTTCTTC
V gene: TRBV13; clone size: .; J gene: TRBJ2-1; D gene: TRBD1; CDR3 protein: CASSRRRAGTVYNEQFF; CDR3 DNA: TGTGCCAGCAGCCGCCGTCGTGCCGGGACAGTCTACAATGAGCAGTTCTTC
V gene: TRBV4-3; clone size: .; J gene: TRBJ2-3; D gene: TRBD2; CDR3 protein: CASSQGTSGSFRDTQYF; CDR3 DNA: TGCGCCAGCAGCCAGGGGACTAGCGGGAGCTTTAGAGATACGCAGTATTTT
V gene: TRBV7-2; clone size: .; J gene: TRBJ1-2; D gene: .; CDR3 protein: CASSLGTVSGYTF; CDR3 DNA: TGTGCCAGCAGCTTAGGCACAGTCTCCGGCTACACCTTC
V gene: TRBV6-1; clone size: once; J gene: TRBJ2-3; D gene: TRBD1; CDR3 protein: CASSELRGTESDTQYF; CDR3 DNA: TGTGCCAGCAGTGAACTGAGGGGGACAGAGTCAGATACGCAGTATTTT